The 26 T cell receptor beta chains below come from one sample, sequenced in a study of cytomegalovirus exposure and HLA in healthy donors. PCR was performed using 60 Vbeta and 13 Jbeta primers. Some clones are missing from TCRdb's copy, which holds only in-frame ones; the method was immunoSEQ multiplex PCR. Among about 150,000 clones listed, under 10% were seen once. The source material was PBMCs. These receptors were collected from a middle-aged woman in good health and CMV-seropositive.

This chain links TRBV13 with TRBJ2-3; 13 bases agree with TRBD2. The CDR3 sequence is 16 residues long. V lost 4 bases, J lost 3 bases, and 4 bases stayed unmatched. Germline CDR1 is PRHDT and CDR2 is FYEKMQ (reference sequence). The CDR3 loop is CASSSLGLAGTDTQYF. DNA for the CDR3: TGTGCCAGCAGCTCCCTGGGACTAGCGGGGACAGATACGCAGTATTTT. The variable domain in full, completed from reference TRBV13 and TRBJ2-3, reads AAGVIQSPRHLIKEKRETATLKCYPIPRHDTVYWYQQGPGQDPQFLISFYEKMQSDKGSIPDRFSAQQFSDYHSELNMSSLELGDSALYFCASSSLGLAGTDTQYFGPGTRLTVL.

The chain employs TRBV5-1 and TRBJ1-6; D not resolved. Per the germline V gene, CDR1 is SGHRS and CDR2 is YFSETQ. The CDR3 has 15 residues. Trimming took 0 bases from V and 8 from J, leaving 12 bases between them. DNA of the CDR3: TGCGCCAGCAGCTTGGACCCCTCCGGAGATTCACCCCTCCACTTT. Amino acids: CASSLDPSGDSPLHF.

The chain joins TRBV7-9 to TRBJ2-1; TRBD2 is a possible D gene (6 bases). V dropped 3 bases and J dropped 1 base, with 10 bases sitting between them. Per germline, CDR1 SEHNR and CDR2 FQNEAQ (reference sequence). CDR3 length: 15 amino acids. The CDR3 here is CASSFAGQSYNEQFF. As DNA, the CDR3 is TGTGCCAGCAGCTTCGCGGGGCAATCCTACAATGAGCAGTTCTTC. The full variable domain, completed using reference TRBV7-9 and TRBJ2-1, is DTGVSQNPRHKITKRGQNVTFRCDPISEHNRLYWYRQTLGQGPEFLTYFQNEAQLEKSRLLSDRFSAERPKGSFSTLEIQRTEQGDSAMYLCASSFAGQSYNEQFFGPGTRLTVL.

This clone was observed a few times. The chain couples TRBV6-1 to TRBJ2-3; 7 bases map to TRBD1. CDR1 is MNHNS, CDR2 SASEGT, per germline. The CDR3 consists of 14 residues. Losses at the gene ends were 4 bases for V and 1 base for J; bases not matched to a gene: 2. The CDR3 region is CASSGQGGTDTQYF. Written as DNA, the CDR3 is TGTGCCAGCAGTGGACAGGGCGGCACAGATACGCAGTATTTT.

This clone was seen a few times. V gene TRBV10-3 combines with J gene TRBJ1-1; TRBD1 matches at 8 bases. With 8 bases clipped from V and 0 bases from J, the junction kept 8 bases outside the gene matches. Germline values: CDR1 ENHRY, CDR2 SYGVKD. The CDR3 loop spans 15 amino acids. Here the CDR3 reads CAIGQGAQVNTEAFF. The CDR3 DNA follows: TGTGCCATCGGTCAGGGGGCGCAGGTGAACACTGAAGCTTTCTTT.

This rearrangement joins TRBV4-2 to TRBJ2-5; 15 bases fit TRBD2. CDR1 LGHNA and CDR2 YNFKEQ come from the germline V gene. The length of the CDR3 is 19 residues. V trimming: 0 bases; J trimming: 0 bases; junction bases outside the gene matches: 5. CDR3 sequence reads: CASSQDLGTSGGHQETQYF. CDR3 sequence (DNA): TGTGCCAGCAGCCAAGATCTCGGGACTAGCGGGGGGCACCAAGAGACCCAGTACTTC.

This clone turned up a few times. V is TRBV7-2 and J is TRBJ1-2, with 9 bases aligning to TRBD1. The CDR3 covers 16 residues. With 4 bases clipped from V and 3 bases from J, the junction kept 9 bases outside the gene matches. The V gene's germline CDR1 is SGHTA and CDR2 FQGNSA. The CDR3 bases are TGTGCCAGCAGCTCACCTTGGGGGACAGGGTACTATGGCTACACCTTC. Its translation is CASSSPWGTGYYGYTF.

This chain connects TRBV1 to TRBJ2-2; the table's D call, TRBD1, was not checked against the DNA. TRBV1 is reported as a pseudogene. The CDR3 spans 16 residues. The CDR3 spells CTSSLGRTGSAGELFF. The CDR3 coding sequence is TGCACCAGCAGCCTGGGGAGAACAGGGTCGGCCGGGGAGCTGTTTTTT.

This sequence joins TRBV30 and TRBJ2-7; 11 bases are shared with TRBD2. Germline V gene sequence: CDR1 GTSNPN, CDR2 SVGIG (reference sequence). CDR3 length equals 16 residues. Trimming cost V 2 bases and J 9 bases; bases outside gene matches: 15. DNA of the CDR3: TGTGCCTGGAGTACCCAGGGGACTAGCGGCGGCGGGGGGCAGTACTTC. It encodes CAWSTQGTSGGGGQYF.

The chain uses TRBV13 and TRBJ2-3, with 10 bases aligning to TRBD2. The V gene end was trimmed by 1 base and the J gene end by 3 bases; junction bases not matched to a gene: 7. CDR1 and CDR2 from the germline V gene are PRHDT and FYEKMQ (reference sequence). The CDR3 is 17 residues long. In DNA form, the CDR3 reads TGTGCCAGCAGCTTAGCCCCGTCTAGCGGGGGAACAGATACGCAGTATTTT. Translated, it gives CASSLAPSSGGTDTQYF.

In DNA form, the CDR3 reads TGTGCCAGCAGCTCCGGGACAGATAGATACGAGCAGTACTTC. This translates into CASSSGTDRYEQYF. The genes are TRBV7-2 and TRBJ2-7, with 7 bases matching TRBD1. The germline V gene has CDR1 SGHTA and CDR2 FQGNSA. Trimming took 4 bases from V and 4 from J; bases not matched to a gene: 7. The CDR3 runs 14 residues.

This clone was counted a few times. The chain couples TRBV2 to TRBJ2-1; D is perhaps TRBD2 (7 bases). This CDR3 has 14 residues. The V and J ends lost 7 bases and 3 bases respectively, with 13 bases between them. Germline V gene lookup returns CDR1 SNHLY and CDR2 FYNNEI. For the CDR3, the DNA is TGTGCCAGCAAGGGGGGGATAGTCTACAATGAGCAGTTCTTC. It is translated as CASKGGIVYNEQFF.

This clone was detected a few times. The chain uses TRBV5-1 and TRBJ2-7; 11 nucleotides line up with TRBD2. The CDR3 covers 14 residues. V lost 6 bases and J lost 4; bases outside the gene matches: 6. Germline V gene data show CDR1 as SGHRS and CDR2 as YFSETQ. CDR3 loop: CASTLAGGVYEQYF. CDR3 in DNA: TGCGCCAGCACCCTAGCGGGGGGCGTATACGAGCAGTACTTC.

This clone was observed a few times. The chain carries TRBV4-2 and TRBJ1-1; D unresolved. Germline V gene lookup returns CDR1 LGHNA and CDR2 YNFKEQ. The CDR3 is made up of 13 amino acids. Deletions cut 2 bases from V and 3 bases from J, with 7 bases between. In DNA, the CDR3 is TGTGCCAGCAGCCAACCCCGGGACACTGAAGCTTTCTTT. Encoded protein: CASSQPRDTEAFF.

This chain joins TRBV6-5 and TRBJ1-6; the D is unclear. The V gene lost 0 bases and the J gene lost 4 bases, with 7 bases spanning the gap. Germline V gives CDR1 MNHEY, CDR2 SVGAGI. The CDR3 is 15 residues long. CDR3 amino acids: CASSYSGAYNSPLHF. The CDR3 nucleotides read TGTGCCAGCAGTTACTCGGGAGCTTATAATTCACCCCTCCACTTT.

This sequence joins TRBV5-1 and TRBJ1-1, with 12 bases aligning to TRBD1. J gave up 5 bases and V 7 bases, and 6 bases lay outside the gene matches. CDR1 is SGHRS and CDR2 is YFSETQ in the germline V gene. CDR3 length equals 14 residues. This CDR3 reads CASGTGGLKTEAFF. In nucleotides, the CDR3 is TGCGCCAGCGGGACAGGGGGCTTAAAAACTGAAGCTTTCTTT.

This clone was counted a few times. This chain connects TRBV20-1 to TRBJ2-3, with D unclear. The germline gives CDR1 DFQATT, CDR2 SNEGSKA (reference sequence). This CDR3 region has 11 residues. Trimming cost V 1 base and J 6 bases, with 5 bases left between them. CDR3 DNA sequence: TGCAGTGCTAGAGTCGGGGATACGCAGTATTTT. It specifies CSARVGDTQYF.

In this sample, this clone turned up a few times. The chain links TRBV7-9 to TRBJ2-7; D may be TRBD1 (6 bases). Per germline, CDR1 SEHNR and CDR2 FQNEAQ (reference sequence). This CDR3 has 15 amino acids. V was trimmed by 2 bases and J by 0 bases, leaving 11 bases between them. The DNA of the CDR3 is TGTGCCAGCAGCTTAACAGGGTTGGGCTCCTACGAGCAGTACTTC. Translation gives CASSLTGLGSYEQYF.

This clone was observed a handful of times. This rearrangement joins TRBV6-1 to TRBJ2-5, with TRBD2 identical over 9 bases. CDR3 size: 20 residues. Trimming took 0 bases from V and 0 from J; bases not matched to a gene: 14. Per germline, CDR1 MNHNS and CDR2 SASEGT. This chain's CDR3 is CASSEARRDSASGDQETQYF. The CDR3 DNA reads as TGTGCCAGCAGTGAAGCGCGGAGGGATTCGGCTAGCGGGGACCAAGAGACCCAGTACTTC.

This chain joins TRBV5-1 and TRBJ2-5, with TRBD1 matching 8 bases. The J call may not be correct, given that the DNA end is closer to TRBJ2-7. The germline V gene encodes CDR1 SGHRS and CDR2 YFSETQ. The CDR3 loop spans 17 amino acids. CDR3 nucleotide sequence: TGCGCCAGCAGCTTGGCCGGTAGGGACAGGAGGTCCTACGAGCAGTACTTC. It specifies CASSLAGRDRRSYEQYF.

This clone was detected only a few times. This rearrangement joins TRBV4-3 to TRBJ1-1, with D unclear. The CDR3 is 15 amino acids. V lost 3 bases and J lost 4, with 15 bases in between. Looked up from germline, CDR1 is LGHNA and CDR2 is YSLEER. The DNA of the CDR3 is TGCGCCAGCAGCCAGAACGGGGTGGTGGGCACTGAAGCTTTCTTT. The encoded protein is CASSQNGVVGTEAFF.

This clone appeared a few times. The genes are TRBV18 and TRBJ2-2; TRBD1 is a possible D gene (6 bases). CDR1 is KGHSH, CDR2 LQKENI, per germline. This CDR3 has 15 residues. V was shortened by 4 bases and J by 2 bases, with 11 bases between the two germline ends. The CDR3 loop reads CASSQGQANTGELFF. For the CDR3, the DNA is TGTGCCAGCTCACAGGGACAAGCCAACACCGGGGAGCTGTTTTTT.

In its sample, this clone was seen once. The J gene is TRBJ2-5, the V gene TRBV5-5; D unclear. There are 12 residues in the CDR3. The germline V gene encodes CDR1 SGHKS and CDR2 YYEKEE (reference sequence). The V and J ends lost 3 bases and 5 bases respectively, with 8 bases between them. The CDR3 protein is CASSSQLETQYF. In DNA form, the CDR3 reads TGTGCCAGCAGCTCCCAGTTGGAGACCCAGTACTTC.

This clone was seen only a few times. The genes are TRBV5-1 and TRBJ1-4; D call uncertain. Per the germline V gene, CDR1 is SGHRS and CDR2 is YFSETQ. Between the trimmed V and J ends, which lost 0 bases and 6 bases, there was a span of 9 bases. CDR3 length equals 14 residues. Here the CDR3 reads CASSLEGVYEKLFF. The CDR3 coding sequence is TGCGCCAGCAGCTTGGAGGGAGTTTATGAAAAACTGTTTTTT. Based on the CDR3 plus reference TRBV5-1 and TRBJ1-4, the full variable domain is KAGVTQTPRYLIKTRGQQVTLSCSPISGHRSVSWYQQTPGQGLQFLFEYFSETQRNKGNFPGRFSGRQFSNSRSEMNVSTLELGDSALYLCASSLEGVYEKLFFGSGTQLSVL.

The chain recombines TRBV18 with TRBJ1-3, with D possibly TRBD1 on 5 matching bases. Germline V gene sequence: CDR1 KGHSH, CDR2 LQKENI. CDR3 length: 15 residues. Trimming left V 1 base short and J 4 bases short, with 11 bases between. The CDR3 nucleotides read TGTGCCAGCTCACCACTAGACAGCCCCGGAAACACCATATATTTT. Encoded protein: CASSPLDSPGNTIYF.

This clone turned up a few times. The rearrangement joins TRBV7-2 to TRBJ2-3; D remains unclear. V was pared by 2 bases and J by 0 bases, with 9 bases between. The CDR3 extends over 15 amino acids. CDR1 SGHTA and CDR2 FQGNSA come from the germline V gene. CDR3 protein: CASSLFADSTDTQYF. CDR3 nucleotides: TGTGCCAGCAGCTTATTCGCGGATAGCACAGATACGCAGTATTTT.